What follows are 14 T cell receptor beta chains derived from one specimen sequenced in a study of blood T cell repertoires in COVID-19. Assay used: immunoSEQ multiplex PCR; TCRdb lists only in-frame clones, some missing. The sample includes under 85,000 clones, about three quarters of them seen just once. Sequenced material: peripheral blood. These receptors originate from a human donor in a cohort sampled during active COVID-19.

This chain links TRBV9 with TRBJ2-3, with TRBD1 as a possible D gene (5 bases). The germline V gene has CDR1 SGDLS and CDR2 YYNGEE. V shed 2 bases and J shed 7 bases, with 14 bases lying between them. CDR3 size: 14 residues. The CDR3 nucleotides read TGTGCCAGCAGCGTGGGCAGGGTTGCAAATACGCAGTATTTT. Translation gives CASSVGRVANTQYF.

The chain joins TRBV12-5 to TRBJ1-2; 7 nucleotides match TRBD1. Germline assignment: CDR1 LGHNT and CDR2 FRNRAP. The CDR3 length is 15 residues. V shed 6 bases and J 3 bases; nucleotides not matched to a gene: 10. In nucleotides, the CDR3 is TGTGCTAGTGGCTTCACAGGGGAAAGGGACTATGGCTACACCTTC. This gives the protein CASGFTGERDYGYTF. Using reference TRBV12-5 and TRBJ1-2 for the parts outside the CDR3, the full variable domain is DARVTQTPRHKVTEMGQEVTMRCQPILGHNTVFWYRQTMMQGLELLAYFRNRAPLDDSGMPKDRFSAEMPDATLATLKIQPSEPRDSAVYFCASGFTGERDYGYTFGSGTRLTVV.

The chain combines TRBV18 with TRBJ1-2; 11 positions match TRBD1. This CDR3 has 16 residues. V gave up 3 bases and J gave up 8 bases; unmatched junction bases: 11. Germline V gives CDR1 KGHSH, CDR2 LQKENI. CDR3 sequence (DNA): TGTGCCAGCTCACCTGGACAGGGGGCTATGACGGACGGCTACACCTTC. Amino acid sequence: CASSPGQGAMTDGYTF. Supplemented by reference TRBV18 and TRBJ1-2, the full variable domain reads NAGVMQNPRHLVRRRGQEARLRCSPMKGHSHVYWYRQLPEEGLKFMVYLQKENIIDESGMPKERFSAEFPKEGPSILRIQQVVRGDSAAYFCASSPGQGAMTDGYTFGSGTRLTVV.

The rearrangement uses TRBV5-1 and TRBJ1-6; 9 nucleotides line up with TRBD1. The V gene's germline CDR1 is SGHRS and CDR2 YFSETQ. The CDR3 runs 14 residues. V was pared by 3 bases and J by 9 bases, with 4 bases of the junction left unmatched. The CDR3 region has the DNA TGCGCCAGCAGCTCGACAGGGGGAACTTCACCCCTCCACTTT. Translated, it gives CASSSTGGTSPLHF.

The chain couples TRBV23-1 to TRBJ1-5; 11 bases align to TRBD1. TRBV23-1 qualifies as an ORF whose function is uncertain. J gave up 6 bases and V 1 base, and 11 bases lay outside the gene matches. This CDR3 region has 18 residues. The CDR3 sequence is CASSQWWSWTGGCQPQHF. Written as DNA, the CDR3 is TGCGCCAGCAGTCAATGGTGGTCCTGGACAGGGGGCTGTCAGCCCCAGCATTTT.

This clone was picked up a small number of times. The chain is built from TRBV12-5 and TRBJ1-1; D not resolved. This CDR3 has 13 residues. V was trimmed by 1 base and J by 4 bases, leaving 7 bases between them. Looked up from germline, CDR1 is LGHNT and CDR2 is FRNRAP. The CDR3 sequence: CASGLDEGTEAFF. CDR3 DNA: TGTGCTAGTGGTTTGGACGAGGGCACTGAAGCTTTCTTT. The full variable domain, in which reference TRBV12-5 and TRBJ1-1 provide the parts outside the CDR3, is DARVTQTPRHKVTEMGQEVTMRCQPILGHNTVFWYRQTMMQGLELLAYFRNRAPLDDSGMPKDRFSAEMPDATLATLKIQPSEPRDSAVYFCASGLDEGTEAFFGQGTRLTVV.

The gene calls are TRBV6-5 and TRBJ2-5, with 9 bases fitting TRBD2. The CDR3 has 15 residues. Per the germline V gene, CDR1 is MNHEY and CDR2 is SVGAGI. The trim removed 4 bases at V and 7 bases at J, leaving 10 bases unmatched. This CDR3 is CASSSPAGGTGTQYF. CDR3 nucleotide sequence: TGTGCCAGCAGTTCTCCAGCGGGGGGAACGGGGACCCAGTACTTC.

The V gene is TRBV3-1 (or the pseudogene TRBV3-2), the J gene TRBJ2-5, with TRBD1 as a possible D gene (5 bases). Trimming shortened V by 4 bases and J by 0 bases, and 12 bases separated the two germline ends. The CDR3 extends over 15 amino acids. Germline-derived CDR1 and CDR2 are LGHDT and YNNKEL (reference sequence). CDR3 region: CASSPYSGYQETQYF. CDR3 coding DNA: TGTGCCAGCAGCCCTTATTCAGGGTACCAAGAGACCCAGTACTTC.

The J gene is TRBJ2-1, the V gene TRBV5-1; TRBD1 aligns across 8 bases. Germline lookup yields CDR1 SGHRS and CDR2 YFSETQ. This CDR3 region has 16 residues. With V trimmed by 4 bases and J by 6 bases, 12 bases remained unmatched. The CDR3: CASSTGQGNYRNEQFF. DNA for the CDR3: TGCGCCAGCAGCACCGGACAGGGCAACTATCGCAATGAGCAGTTCTTC.

The rearrangement uses TRBV28 and TRBJ1-5; D gene uncertain. Germline CDR1 reads MDHEN; CDR2 reads SYDVKM. With 2 bases removed from V and 5 bases from J, the gap between germline ends came to 4 bases. The CDR3 is 12 amino acids. The CDR3 protein is CASSLVDQPQHF. As DNA, the CDR3 is TGTGCCAGCAGTTTAGTCGATCAGCCCCAGCATTTT.

The chain uses TRBV6-5 and TRBJ2-4; 8 bases agree with TRBD1. The junction had 4 bases not matched to a gene; V was cut back by 6 bases and J by 0 bases. Per the germline V gene, CDR1 is MNHEY and CDR2 is SVGAGI. The CDR3 spans 15 residues. CDR3 nucleotide sequence: TGTGCCAGCAGGGGGACAGGTTTAGCCAAAAACATTCAGTACTTC. Encoded protein: CASRGTGLAKNIQYF.

The V call is TRBV4-1, the J call TRBJ2-7; tentative D call: TRBD2 (5 bases). V was trimmed by 1 base and J by 0 bases, leaving 16 bases between them. Germline CDR1 MGHRA, CDR2 YSYEKL. The CDR3 sequence is 17 residues long. CDR3 amino acids: CASSQALLEVSSYEQYF. The CDR3, as DNA: TGCGCCAGCAGCCAAGCTCTTTTGGAGGTCAGCTCCTACGAGCAGTACTTC.

This clone was detected a few times. The CDR3 sequence: CASSPDSNNYGYTF. CDR3 DNA sequence: TGTGCCAGCAGCCCCGACAGCAATAACTATGGCTACACCTTC. This chain joins TRBV2 and TRBJ1-2; the D gene is possibly TRBD1 (5 bases). The CDR3 loop spans 14 amino acids. Trimming cost V 6 bases and J 1 base, with 12 bases left between them. The germline V gene has CDR1 SNHLY and CDR2 FYNNEI.

The rearrangement links TRBV5-1 to TRBJ2-7; 7 positions agree with TRBD2. Germline CDR1 reads SGHRS; CDR2 reads YFSETQ. The junction had 5 bases not matched to a gene; V was cut back by 0 bases and J by 2 bases. The length of the CDR3 is 15 residues. DNA of the CDR3: TGCGCCAGCAGCTTGGCCGGGGGGACCACCTACGAGCAGTACTTC. Translation: CASSLAGGTTYEQYF.